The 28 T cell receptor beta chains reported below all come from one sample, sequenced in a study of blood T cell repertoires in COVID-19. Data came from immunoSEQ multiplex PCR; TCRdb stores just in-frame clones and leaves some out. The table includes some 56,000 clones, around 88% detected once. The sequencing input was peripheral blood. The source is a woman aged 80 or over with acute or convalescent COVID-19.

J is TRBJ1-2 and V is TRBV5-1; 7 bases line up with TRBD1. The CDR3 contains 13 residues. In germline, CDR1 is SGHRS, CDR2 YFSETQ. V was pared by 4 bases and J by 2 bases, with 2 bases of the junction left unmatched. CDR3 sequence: CASSLDRNYGYTF. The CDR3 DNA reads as TGCGCCAGCAGCCTGGACAGGAACTATGGCTACACCTTC.

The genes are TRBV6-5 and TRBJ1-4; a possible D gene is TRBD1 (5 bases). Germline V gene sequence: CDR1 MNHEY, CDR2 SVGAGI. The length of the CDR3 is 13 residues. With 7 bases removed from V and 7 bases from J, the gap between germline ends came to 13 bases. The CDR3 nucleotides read TGTGCCAGCAATGGGGCCGTTAGTGAAAAACTGTTTTTT. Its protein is CASNGAVSEKLFF.

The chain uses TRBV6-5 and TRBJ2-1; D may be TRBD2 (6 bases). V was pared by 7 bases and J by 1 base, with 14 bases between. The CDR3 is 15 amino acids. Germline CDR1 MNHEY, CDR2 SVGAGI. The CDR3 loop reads CASKRESESYNEQFF. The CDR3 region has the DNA TGTGCCAGCAAACGGGAGTCCGAGTCCTACAATGAGCAGTTCTTC.

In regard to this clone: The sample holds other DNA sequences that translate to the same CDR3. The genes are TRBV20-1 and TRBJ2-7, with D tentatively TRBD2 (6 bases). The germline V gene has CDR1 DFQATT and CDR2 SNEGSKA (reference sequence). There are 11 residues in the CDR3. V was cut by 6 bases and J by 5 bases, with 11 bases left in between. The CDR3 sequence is CSASSGHEQYV. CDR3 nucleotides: TGCAGTGCCAGTAGCGGACACGAGCAGTACGTC.

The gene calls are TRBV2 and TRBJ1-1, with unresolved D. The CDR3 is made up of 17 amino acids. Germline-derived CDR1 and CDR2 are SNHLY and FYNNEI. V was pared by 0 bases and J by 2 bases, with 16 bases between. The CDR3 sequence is CASSEAPAGLGNTEAFF. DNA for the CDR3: TGTGCCAGCAGTGAAGCGCCGGCCGGACTGGGAAACACTGAAGCTTTCTTT.

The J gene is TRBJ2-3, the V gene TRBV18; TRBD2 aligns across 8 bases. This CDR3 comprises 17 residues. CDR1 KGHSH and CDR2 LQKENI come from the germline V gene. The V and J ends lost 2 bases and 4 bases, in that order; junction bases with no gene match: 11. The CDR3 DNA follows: TGTGCCAGCTCACCAGGGGGAGCGGGAGTCTGGCCAGATACGCAGTATTTT. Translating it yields CASSPGGAGVWPDTQYF.

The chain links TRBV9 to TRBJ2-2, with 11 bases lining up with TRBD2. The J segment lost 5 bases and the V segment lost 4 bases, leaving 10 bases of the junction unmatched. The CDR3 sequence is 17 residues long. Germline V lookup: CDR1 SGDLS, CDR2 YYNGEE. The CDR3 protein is CASSPQLAGAYTGELFF. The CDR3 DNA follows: TGTGCCAGCAGCCCCCAACTAGCGGGGGCGTATACCGGGGAGCTGTTTTTT. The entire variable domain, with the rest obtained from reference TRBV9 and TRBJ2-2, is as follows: DSGVTQTPKHLITATGQRVTLRCSPRSGDLSVYWYQQSLDQGLQFLIQYYNGEERAKGNILERFSAQQFPDLHSELNLSSLELGDSALYFCASSPQLAGAYTGELFFGEGSRLTVL.

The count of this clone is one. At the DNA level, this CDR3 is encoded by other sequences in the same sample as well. The CDR3: CASSQDLSGAYEQYV. CDR3 bases: TGTGCCAGCAGCCAAGATCTATCGGGGGCCTACGAGCAGTACGTC. J is TRBJ2-7 and V is TRBV4-1; D might be TRBD2 (6 bases). In germline, CDR1 is MGHRA, CDR2 YSYEKL. The CDR3 extends over 15 amino acids.

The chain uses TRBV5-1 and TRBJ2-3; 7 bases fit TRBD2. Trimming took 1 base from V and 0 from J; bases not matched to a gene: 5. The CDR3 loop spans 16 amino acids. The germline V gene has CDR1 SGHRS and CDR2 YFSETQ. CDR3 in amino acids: CASSLRGSVSTDTQYF. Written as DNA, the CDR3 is TGCGCCAGCAGCTTGCGCGGGAGTGTAAGCACAGATACGCAGTATTTT.

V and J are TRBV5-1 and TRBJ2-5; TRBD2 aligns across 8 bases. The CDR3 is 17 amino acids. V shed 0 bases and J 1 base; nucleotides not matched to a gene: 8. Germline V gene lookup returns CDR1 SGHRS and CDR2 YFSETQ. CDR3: CASSLVVSAGGQETQYF. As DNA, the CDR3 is TGCGCCAGCAGCTTGGTAGTGAGTGCGGGGGGCCAAGAGACCCAGTACTTC.

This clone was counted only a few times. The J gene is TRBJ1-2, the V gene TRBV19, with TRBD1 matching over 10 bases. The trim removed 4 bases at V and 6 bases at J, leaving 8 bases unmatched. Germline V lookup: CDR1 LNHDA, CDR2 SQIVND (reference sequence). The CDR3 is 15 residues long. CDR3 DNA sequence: TGTGCCAGTAGTACCCAGGACAGGGGGGCTAATGGCTACACCTTC. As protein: CASSTQDRGANGYTF.

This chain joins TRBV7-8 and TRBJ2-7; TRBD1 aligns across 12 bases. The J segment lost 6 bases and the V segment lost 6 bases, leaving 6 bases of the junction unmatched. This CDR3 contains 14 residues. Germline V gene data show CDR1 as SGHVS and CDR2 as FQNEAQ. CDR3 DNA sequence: TGTGCCAGCAGAACCGGGACAGGGGGCATCGAGCAGTACTTC. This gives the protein CASRTGTGGIEQYF.

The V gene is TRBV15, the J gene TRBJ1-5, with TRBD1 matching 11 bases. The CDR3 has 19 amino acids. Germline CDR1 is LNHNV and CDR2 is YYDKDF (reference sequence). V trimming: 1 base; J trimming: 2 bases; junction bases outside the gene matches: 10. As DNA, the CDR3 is TGTGCCACCAGCAGAGTACGGACAGGGGGCGAATACGGCAATCAGCCCCAGCATTTT. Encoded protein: CATSRVRTGGEYGNQPQHF.

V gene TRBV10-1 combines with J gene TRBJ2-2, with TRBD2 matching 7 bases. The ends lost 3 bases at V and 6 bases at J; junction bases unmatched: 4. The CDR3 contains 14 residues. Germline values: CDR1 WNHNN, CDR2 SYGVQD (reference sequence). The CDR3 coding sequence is TGCGCCAGCAGTGACCATACTAGCGCCGGGGAGCTGTTTTTT. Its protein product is CASSDHTSAGELFF.

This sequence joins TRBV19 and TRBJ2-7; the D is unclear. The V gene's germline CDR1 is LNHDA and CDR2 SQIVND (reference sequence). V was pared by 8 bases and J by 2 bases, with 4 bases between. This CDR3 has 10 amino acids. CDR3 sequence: CASPTYEQYF. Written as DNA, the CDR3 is TGTGCCAGTCCAACCTACGAGCAGTACTTC.

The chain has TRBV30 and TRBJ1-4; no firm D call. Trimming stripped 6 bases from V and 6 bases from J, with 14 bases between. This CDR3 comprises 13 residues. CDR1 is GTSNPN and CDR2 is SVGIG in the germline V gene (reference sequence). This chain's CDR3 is CACRTTTYEKLFF. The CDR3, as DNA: TGTGCCTGTCGAACTACAACCTATGAAAAACTGTTTTTT.

The CDR3 protein is CASRHRGTDTGELFF. The CDR3 bases are TGCGCCAGCAGACACAGGGGAACAGACACCGGGGAGCTGTTTTTT. The chain links TRBV5-1 to TRBJ2-2; TRBD1 agrees at 7 bases. Germline trimming cut 5 bases from V and 3 bases from J; bases unmatched to any gene: 7. Germline V CDR1 and CDR2: SGHRS, YFSETQ. The CDR3 contains 15 residues.

The chain's CDR3 is CATSRAPPGGPGNEQFF. CDR3 in DNA: TGTGCCACCAGCAGAGCCCCACCGGGAGGGCCGGGCAATGAGCAGTTCTTC. The chain joins TRBV15 to TRBJ2-1, with 8 bases identical to TRBD2. The V gene's germline CDR1 is LNHNV and CDR2 YYDKDF (reference sequence). The CDR3 extends over 17 amino acids. V lost 1 base to trimming and J lost 6 bases; unmatched junction nucleotides: 11.

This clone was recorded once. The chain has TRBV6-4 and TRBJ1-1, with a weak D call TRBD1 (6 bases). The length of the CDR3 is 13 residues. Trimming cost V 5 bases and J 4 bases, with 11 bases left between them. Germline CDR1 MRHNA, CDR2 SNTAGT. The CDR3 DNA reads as TGTGCCAGCAGTCACCAGGGGAGCACTGAAGCTTTCTTT. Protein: CASSHQGSTEAFF.

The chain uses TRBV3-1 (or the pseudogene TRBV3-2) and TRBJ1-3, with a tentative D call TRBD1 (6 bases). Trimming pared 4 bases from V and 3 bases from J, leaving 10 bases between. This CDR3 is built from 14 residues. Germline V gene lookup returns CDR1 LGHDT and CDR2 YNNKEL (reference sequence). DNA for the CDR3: TGTGCCAGCAGCCCGACAGGAGATGGAAACACCATATATTTT. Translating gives CASSPTGDGNTIYF.

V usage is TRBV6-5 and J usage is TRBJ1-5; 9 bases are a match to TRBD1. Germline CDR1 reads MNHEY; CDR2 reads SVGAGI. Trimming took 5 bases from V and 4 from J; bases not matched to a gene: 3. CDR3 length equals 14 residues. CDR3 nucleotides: TGTGCCAGCAGTACGGGACAGGGAAATCAGCCCCAGCATTTT. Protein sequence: CASSTGQGNQPQHF.

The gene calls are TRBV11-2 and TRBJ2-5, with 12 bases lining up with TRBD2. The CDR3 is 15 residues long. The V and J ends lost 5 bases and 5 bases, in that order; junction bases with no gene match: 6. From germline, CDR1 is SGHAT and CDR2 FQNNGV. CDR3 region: CASSDTGTSGETQYF. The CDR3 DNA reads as TGTGCCAGCAGCGATACCGGGACTAGCGGGGAGACCCAGTACTTC. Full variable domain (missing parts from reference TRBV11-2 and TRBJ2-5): EAGVAQSPRYKIIEKRQSVAFWCNPISGHATLYWYQQILGQGPKLLIQFQNNGVVDDSQLPKDRFSAERLKGVDSTLKIQPAKLEDSAVYLCASSDTGTSGETQYFGPGTRLLVL.

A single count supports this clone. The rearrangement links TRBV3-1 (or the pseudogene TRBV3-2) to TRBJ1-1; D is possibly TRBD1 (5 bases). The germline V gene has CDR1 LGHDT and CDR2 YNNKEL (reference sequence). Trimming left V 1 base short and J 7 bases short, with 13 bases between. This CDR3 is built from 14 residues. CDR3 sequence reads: CASSQAAGYNEAFF. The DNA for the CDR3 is TGTGCCAGCAGCCAAGCGGCAGGGTATAATGAAGCTTTCTTT.

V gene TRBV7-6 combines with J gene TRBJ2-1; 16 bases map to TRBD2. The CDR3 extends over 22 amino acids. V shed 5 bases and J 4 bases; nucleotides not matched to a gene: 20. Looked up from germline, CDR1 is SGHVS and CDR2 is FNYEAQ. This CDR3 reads CASSPRDRGGLAGGPRYNEQFF. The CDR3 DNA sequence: TGTGCCAGCAGCCCCAGGGACAGGGGGGGACTAGCGGGAGGGCCAAGGTACAATGAGCAGTTCTTC.

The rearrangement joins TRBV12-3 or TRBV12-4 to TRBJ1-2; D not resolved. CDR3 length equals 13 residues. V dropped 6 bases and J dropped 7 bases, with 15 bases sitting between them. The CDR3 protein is CASSLVPNSGYTF. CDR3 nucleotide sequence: TGTGCCAGCAGCTTGGTCCCCAATAGTGGCTACACCTTC.

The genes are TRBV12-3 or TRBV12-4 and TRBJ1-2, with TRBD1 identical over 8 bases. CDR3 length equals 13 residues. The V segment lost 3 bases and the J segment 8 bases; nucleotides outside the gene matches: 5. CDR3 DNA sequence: TGTGCCAGCAGTTTCCTCAGGGGGCGAGGCTACACCTTC. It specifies CASSFLRGRGYTF.

The CDR3 region has the DNA TGTGCCAGCAGCTTGGGTGGGGGGGGAGGCAATCAGCCCCAGCATTTT. Its translation: CASSLGGGGGNQPQHF. This chain links TRBV7-2 with TRBJ1-5; D might be TRBD1 (5 bases). Trimming took off 3 bases at V and 2 bases at J, with 14 bases between the two ends. Germline CDR1 reads SGHTA; CDR2 reads FQGNSA. CDR3 length: 16 amino acids.

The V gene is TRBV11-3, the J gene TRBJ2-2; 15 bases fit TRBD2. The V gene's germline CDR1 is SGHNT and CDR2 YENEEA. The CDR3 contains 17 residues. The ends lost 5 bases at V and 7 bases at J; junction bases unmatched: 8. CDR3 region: CASSVGTSGGTDGELFF. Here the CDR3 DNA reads TGTGCCAGCAGCGTCGGGACTAGCGGGGGGACGGACGGGGAGCTGTTTTTT.